Listed here are 3 T cell receptor beta chains from one sample, sequenced in a study of cytomegalovirus exposure and HLA in healthy donors (dated by TCRdb to about 2017). The method behind the library was the immunoSEQ multiplex PCR assay. A mixture of 60 forward primers for TCR Vbeta segments and 13 reverse primers for TCR Jbeta segments was used in the multiplex PCR. TCRdb's version of the immuneACCESS table is confined to in-frame rearrangements and falls short of the full clone set. An unresolved V gene accounts for under half of the shortfall where checked; the remainder is of unknown origin. The sample includes about 100,000 clones, with roughly 80% observed a single time. The top ten hold roughly 4.1% of the sample. The specimen sequenced was PBMCs. These receptors came from a man aged 40-49 years in good health and CMV-seronegative.

The CDR3 nucleotides read TGTGCCAGCAGCAGGGGTACCGGGGGTGCCCACACCTTC. It codes for CASSRGTGGAHTF. The chain is built from TRBV7-9 and TRBJ1-2; D may be TRBD1 (5 bases). CDR1 and CDR2 (germline): SEHNR, FQNEAQ (reference sequence). Trimming took off 5 bases at V and 12 bases at J, with 19 bases between the two ends. The CDR3 has 13 amino acids.

This chain links TRBV5-1 with TRBJ1-6; 7 nucleotides agree with TRBD1. CDR3 length equals 14 residues. Germline CDR1 reads SGHRS; CDR2 reads YFSETQ. The J segment lost 7 bases and the V segment lost 4 bases, leaving 5 bases of the junction unmatched. CDR3 sequence: CASSGRDRNSPLHF. The CDR3 bases are TGCGCCAGCAGCGGCCGGGACAGAAATTCACCCCTCCACTTT. The full variable domain, its missing parts supplied by reference TRBV5-1 and TRBJ1-6, is KAGVTQTPRYLIKTRGQQVTLSCSPISGHRSVSWYQQTPGQGLQFLFEYFSETQRNKGNFPGRFSGRQFSNSRSEMNVSTLELGDSALYLCASSGRDRNSPLHFGNGTRLTVT.

The chain recombines TRBV2 with TRBJ1-2, with D unresolved. Germline CDR1 reads SNHLY; CDR2 reads FYNNEI. The CDR3 totals 15 residues. Trimming took 6 bases from V and 8 from J, leaving 22 bases between them. The CDR3 here is CASSGVRGPEEGYTF. CDR3 nucleotide sequence: TGTGCCAGCAGCGGGGTGCGAGGTCCGGAGGAGGGCTACACCTTC.